One sample yielded the 23 T cell receptor beta chains listed below, sequenced in a study of CD8+ T cells in alopecia areata. Extracted RNA was reverse transcribed into cDNA, the sequencing template. Only in-frame clones appear in the TCRdb table, and some are missing; sequencing was by immunoSEQ multiplex PCR. Of 35,000 to 45,000 clones listed, around 57% were seen once; the top ten hold approximately 1.8%. CD4+ cells of a handful of patients were further sorted as CD25+CD127-. Material for sequencing was CD4+ Tregs sorted from blood. The source of these receptors is a human donor with alopecia areata.

The chain links TRBV19 to TRBJ1-1; perhaps TRBD1 as D (5 bases). Germline V lookup: CDR1 LNHDA, CDR2 SQIVND (reference sequence). Trimming cost V 3 bases and J 2 bases, with 10 bases left between them. This CDR3 spans 14 amino acids. CDR3 loop: CASSMGGGNTEAFF. The CDR3 DNA follows: TGTGCCAGTAGTATGGGCGGGGGTAACACTGAAGCTTTCTTT.

This clone was seen a few times. The chain couples TRBV7-8 to TRBJ2-4, with a tentative D call TRBD2 (6 bases). V dropped 4 bases and J dropped 9 bases, with 22 bases sitting between them. The CDR3 length is 16 residues. CDR1 SGHVS and CDR2 FQNEAQ come from the germline V gene. The CDR3: CASSYLSGGSGIIQYF. CDR3 nucleotides: TGTGCCAGCAGCTATTTAAGCGGCGGTAGCGGTATCATTCAGTACTTC.

This clone was seen only a few times. The chain carries TRBV6-5 and TRBJ2-6; D gene ambiguous. The V end was cut by 2 bases, the J end by 0 bases, with 2 bases between. The CDR3 spans 14 residues. CDR1 and CDR2 (germline): MNHEY, SVGAGI. Written as DNA, the CDR3 is TGTGCCAGCAGTTACGTCTCTGGGGCCAACGTCCTGACTTTC. Protein: CASSYVSGANVLTF.

This rearrangement joins TRBV6-6 to TRBJ2-7; 8 nucleotides agree with TRBD2. The CDR3 sequence is 15 residues long. V was clipped by 2 bases and J by 6 bases; unmatched bases: 9. Per the germline V gene, CDR1 is MNHNY and CDR2 is SVGAGI (reference sequence). The CDR3 nucleotides are TGTGCCAGCAGTTACCCGATAGCGGGGAAGGGCGAGCAGTACTTC. This encodes CASSYPIAGKGEQYF.

The rearrangement joins TRBV7-9 to TRBJ1-2; D might be TRBD1 (6 bases). Deletions cut 5 bases from V and 8 bases from J, with 21 bases between. This CDR3 spans 15 amino acids. Germline CDR1 SEHNR, CDR2 FQNEAQ (reference sequence). CDR3 residues: CASSARGTEEPGYTF. The CDR3, as DNA: TGTGCCAGCAGCGCCAGGGGAACCGAGGAGCCGGGCTACACCTTC.

By sample fraction, this clone is medium-sized (0.01 to 0.1%). The chain recombines TRBV7-9 with TRBJ2-4, with TRBD2 as a possible D gene (5 bases). CDR1 and CDR2 from the germline V gene are SEHNR and FQNEAQ (reference sequence). The CDR3 loop spans 15 amino acids. V was cut by 5 bases and J by 0 bases, with 11 bases left in between. DNA of the CDR3: TGTGCCAGCAGCCGGGGATCAATAGCCAAAAACATTCAGTACTTC. Translated, it gives CASSRGSIAKNIQYF.

This clone was seen a handful of times. CDR3 nucleotides: TGTGCCAGTAGTATGGGACAGGGTTTCTATGGCTACACCTTC. As protein: CASSMGQGFYGYTF. The V gene is TRBV19, the J gene TRBJ1-2, with 9 nucleotides matching TRBD1. V was pared by 3 bases and J by 4 bases, with 3 bases of the junction left unmatched. The CDR3 contains 14 residues. Germline-derived CDR1 and CDR2 are LNHDA and SQIVND (reference sequence).

V usage is TRBV5-6 and J usage is TRBJ2-5; TRBD1 agrees at 8 bases. This CDR3 has 15 amino acids. The germline gives CDR1 SGHDT, CDR2 YYEEEE. V lost 2 bases to trimming and J lost 3 bases; unmatched junction nucleotides: 6. The CDR3 nucleotides are TGTGCCAGCAGCTTAGACAGGGGCGGGAAAGAGACCCAGTACTTC. It encodes CASSLDRGGKETQYF.

The J gene is TRBJ2-1, the V gene TRBV29-1, with D possibly matching TRBD2 (5 bases). Looked up from germline, CDR1 is SQVTM and CDR2 is ANQGSEA. The CDR3 length is 11 residues. The ends were cut back, 4 bases at V and 7 bases at J, with 8 bases in the middle. The CDR3 spells CSVGRRNEQFF. The CDR3 bases are TGCAGCGTTGGAAGGAGGAATGAGCAGTTCTTC.

The gene calls are TRBV28 and TRBJ2-3; D is ambiguous. The germline CDR1 and CDR2 sequences are MDHEN and SYDVKM. The germline V and J ends were trimmed by 4 bases and 0 bases, with 5 bases remaining between them. CDR3 length: 13 residues. CDR3 in DNA: TGTGCCAGCAGTTACGCGAGCACAGATACGCAGTATTTT. Its protein is CASSYASTDTQYF.

This chain joins TRBV6-5 and TRBJ1-6; D gene unclear. Germline V lookup: CDR1 MNHEY, CDR2 SVGAGI. The V end lost 7 bases, the J end lost 0 bases, and 4 bases lay between the germline ends. This CDR3 spans 13 amino acids. In DNA form, the CDR3 reads TGTGCCAGCACCAGCTCCTATAATTCACCCCTCCACTTT. Protein sequence: CASTSSYNSPLHF.

The V gene is TRBV5-1, the J gene TRBJ1-6; D is possibly TRBD1 (5 bases). Germline CDR1 SGHRS, CDR2 YFSETQ. Between the trimmed V and J ends, which lost 4 bases and 7 bases, there was a span of 15 bases. The CDR3 spans 15 residues. The CDR3: CASSPPDIANSPLHF. The CDR3 coding sequence is TGCGCCAGCAGCCCCCCGGACATCGCCAATTCACCCCTCCACTTT.

CDR3 residues: CASSIKTGAYEQYF. DNA for the CDR3: TGTGCCAGCAGTATCAAGACAGGGGCCTACGAGCAGTACTTC. The J gene is TRBJ2-5, the V gene TRBV6-1; 8 bases line up with TRBD1. The closer fit of TRBJ2-7 to the DNA end suggests the J call may be wrong. The germline V gene encodes CDR1 MNHNS and CDR2 SASEGT. The CDR3 extends over 14 amino acids.

V and J are TRBV6-5 and TRBJ1-5, with D hard to call. This CDR3 comprises 13 residues. V lost 0 bases and J 7 bases, leaving 7 bases between the germline ends. CDR1 and CDR2 (germline): MNHEY, SVGAGI. The CDR3 protein is CASSYSGRQPQHF. The DNA for the CDR3 is TGTGCCAGCAGTTACTCTGGACGGCAGCCCCAGCATTTT.

This clone was recorded a few times. J is TRBJ1-4 and V is TRBV14; D remains unclear. This CDR3 comprises 14 residues. Germline loops: CDR1 SGHDN, CDR2 FVKESK. Trimming shortened V by 0 bases and J by 8 bases, and 10 bases separated the two germline ends. Here the CDR3 reads CASSQDLGKEKLFF. The CDR3 coding sequence is TGTGCCAGCAGCCAAGATCTTGGCAAGGAAAAACTGTTTTTT.

This clone was seen more than once but under ten times. This sequence joins TRBV5-4 and TRBJ2-1, with 12 bases identical to TRBD2. The junction had 12 bases not matched to a gene; V was cut back by 6 bases and J by 2 bases. The germline CDR1 and CDR2 sequences are SGHNT and YYREEE (reference sequence). The CDR3 has 18 residues. DNA for the CDR3: TGTGCCAGCACCTTACTACCTGGACTAGCGGGAACCTACAATGAGCAGTTCTTC. Translated, it gives CASTLLPGLAGTYNEQFF.

CDR3 nucleotide sequence: TGTGCCAGCAGCTTAACCCCGGGTGAGACCCAGTACTTC. Encoded protein: CASSLTPGETQYF. The chain links TRBV7-3 to TRBJ2-5; no firm D call. Trimming pared 0 bases from V and 5 bases from J, leaving 7 bases between. Germline V gives CDR1 SGHTA, CDR2 FQGTGA. The length of the CDR3 is 13 residues.

This chain uses TRBV5-1 with TRBJ2-1, with D unclear. This CDR3 spans 16 amino acids. CDR1 and CDR2 (germline): SGHRS, YFSETQ. Between the trimmed V and J ends, which lost 5 bases and 4 bases, there was a span of 19 bases. This CDR3 reads CASSFGPEKLYNEQFF. The CDR3 region has the DNA TGCGCCAGCAGTTTTGGACCAGAAAAATTATACAATGAGCAGTTCTTC. Based on the CDR3 plus reference TRBV5-1 and TRBJ2-1, the full variable domain is KAGVTQTPRYLIKTRGQQVTLSCSPISGHRSVSWYQQTPGQGLQFLFEYFSETQRNKGNFPGRFSGRQFSNSRSEMNVSTLELGDSALYLCASSFGPEKLYNEQFFGPGTRLTVL.

The chain carries TRBV6-5 and TRBJ2-2; 7 positions agree with TRBD1. This CDR3 region has 15 residues. The J segment lost 1 base and the V segment lost 6 bases, leaving 5 bases of the junction unmatched. CDR1 MNHEY and CDR2 SVGAGI come from the germline V gene. CDR3 protein: CASRFPGGNTGELFF. The CDR3 DNA reads TGTGCCAGCAGATTTCCAGGGGGGAACACCGGGGAGCTGTTTTTT.

This clone was seen a handful of times. A much larger clone lies one base from this, so it may be a read error. The V gene is TRBV7-3, the J gene TRBJ2-1, with 11 bases fitting TRBD1. This CDR3 has 15 amino acids. With 5 bases clipped from V and 3 bases from J, the junction kept 3 bases outside the gene matches. Germline loops: CDR1 SGHTA, CDR2 FQGTGA. The CDR3 region is CASSPGTGGYNEQFF. The CDR3 nucleotides read TGTGCCAGCAGCCCGGGGACAGGGGGCTACAATGAGCAGTTCTTC.

This clone was counted only a few times. This chain connects TRBV9 to TRBJ2-6; a weak D match, TRBD2 (5 bases). The CDR3 is 14 residues long. Germline CDR1 is SGDLS and CDR2 is YYNGEE. With 4 bases removed from V and 11 bases from J, the gap between germline ends came to 16 bases. DNA for the CDR3: TGTGCCAGCAGCCCGTGGTACGGGGTGGACGTCCTGACTTTC. Its translation is CASSPWYGVDVLTF.

This CDR3 reads CASSLAGRGDTEAFF. CDR3 coding DNA: TGCGCCAGCAGCTTGGCCGGCAGGGGTGACACTGAAGCTTTCTTT. The chain is built from TRBV5-1 and TRBJ1-1; D perhaps matches TRBD1 (6 bases). Germline CDR1 and CDR2: SGHRS and YFSETQ. V lost 0 bases and J 3 bases, leaving 12 bases between the germline ends. The CDR3 length is 15 residues.

This clone has only a few counts. The genes are TRBV10-2 and TRBJ2-5; 9 positions match TRBD1. The CDR3 consists of 13 residues. The V gene's germline CDR1 is WSHSY and CDR2 SAAADI. J lost 3 bases, V lost 4 bases, and 0 bases had no gene match. The CDR3: CASSGTGEETQYF. CDR3 DNA sequence: TGCGCCAGCAGTGGGACAGGGGAAGAGACCCAGTACTTC.